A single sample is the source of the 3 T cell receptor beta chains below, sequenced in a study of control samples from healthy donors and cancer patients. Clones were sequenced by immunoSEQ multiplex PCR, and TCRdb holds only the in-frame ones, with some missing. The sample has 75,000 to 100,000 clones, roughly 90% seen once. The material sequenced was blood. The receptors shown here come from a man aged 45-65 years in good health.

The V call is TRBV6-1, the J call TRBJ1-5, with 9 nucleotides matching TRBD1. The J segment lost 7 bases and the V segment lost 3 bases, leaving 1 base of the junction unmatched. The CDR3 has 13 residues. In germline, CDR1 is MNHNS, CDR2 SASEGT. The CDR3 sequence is CASSETGGQPQHF. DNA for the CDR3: TGTGCCAGCAGTGAGACAGGGGGGCAGCCCCAGCATTTT.

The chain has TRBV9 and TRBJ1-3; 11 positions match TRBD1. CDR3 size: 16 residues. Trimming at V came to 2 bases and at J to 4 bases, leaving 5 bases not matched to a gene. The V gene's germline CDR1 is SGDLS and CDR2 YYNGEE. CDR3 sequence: CASSVGTGGLGNTIYF. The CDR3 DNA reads TGTGCCAGCAGCGTCGGGACAGGGGGTCTCGGAAACACCATATATTTT.

CDR3 DNA sequence: TGTGCCAGCAGCGAAACTAGCGGGGGGGCCTCCAGCTCCTACGAGCAGTACTTC. It is translated as CASSETSGGASSSYEQYF. The V gene is TRBV11-2, the J gene TRBJ2-7; 13 bases agree with TRBD2. Germline assignment: CDR1 SGHAT and CDR2 FQNNGV. This CDR3 has 18 residues. V was pared by 5 bases and J by 0 bases, with 10 bases of the junction left unmatched.